The clone carrying this TCR beta chain was seen repeatedly, ten times or more. In the authors' workflow: Amplifying reference gene primers gave estimates of nucleated cell counts. Here immunoSEQ multiplex PCR was the method, and the copy in TCRdb shows in-frame clones only, minus some. V and J calls and clone size are those listed in that table; D and trimming were worked out from the DNA. Among about 110,000 clones listed, 70% to 85% were seen once. The sample belongs to a study of blood T cell repertoires in COVID-19. At the level of the study: Italy, Spain and the United States were the sources of the convalescent and acute COVID-19 samples. T cells, B-cell-depleted T cells, or PBMCs provided the cDNA or gDNA that served as material.

The sequencing input was peripheral blood. The receptor's source is a woman aged 60-70 years with acute or convalescent COVID-19.

CDR3 sequence (DNA): TGTGCCAGCAGCCCCGGTGGGGGCCCAGATACGCAGTATTTT. Protein: CASSPGGGPDTQYF. This chain uses TRBV9 with TRBJ2-3, with D perhaps matching TRBD1 (6 bases). V was shortened by 4 bases and J by 4 bases, with 13 bases between the two germline ends. The CDR3 sequence is 14 residues long. Germline CDR1 and CDR2: SGDLS and YYNGEE.